This TCR beta chain was identified during a study of T-cell reconstitution after alpha-beta-depleted transplantation in children. Study-wide points: TCRbeta diversity was high at day 60 in some patients (a result of surviving recipient T cells and thymic progenitors). Among T cells one year after transplant, newly produced cells accounted for most counts and diversity. Expanded clones from the graft, numbering several hundred, reportedly supplied alpha-beta T cells about two months after transplant.

This clonotype was picked up many times. Antigen specificity is unknown. The CDR3 loop spans 15 amino acids. The V gene's germline CDR1 is SGDLS and CDR2 YYNGEE. The germline V and J ends were trimmed by 3 bases and 7 bases, with 19 bases remaining between them. This sample's TCRbeta library carried unique molecular identifier barcodes. TCRdb analysed the PCR reads with MiXCR anew, one entry per CDR3 protein. The sample includes 200,000 to 250,000 distinct CDR3 sequences, roughly a tenth of them seen just once. The sample was PBMCs, taken before TCRalphabeta/CD19-depleted stem cell transplant. The chain joins TRBV9 to TRBJ1-1; D perhaps matches TRBD1 (6 bases). This TCR came from a child under three years old with acute myeloid leukemia, due to receive a stem cell transplant. The CDR3 DNA sequence: TGTGCCAGCAGCGGAAAGACAGGTTTTTCAAATGAAGCTTTCTTT. This translates into CASSGKTGFSNEAFF.